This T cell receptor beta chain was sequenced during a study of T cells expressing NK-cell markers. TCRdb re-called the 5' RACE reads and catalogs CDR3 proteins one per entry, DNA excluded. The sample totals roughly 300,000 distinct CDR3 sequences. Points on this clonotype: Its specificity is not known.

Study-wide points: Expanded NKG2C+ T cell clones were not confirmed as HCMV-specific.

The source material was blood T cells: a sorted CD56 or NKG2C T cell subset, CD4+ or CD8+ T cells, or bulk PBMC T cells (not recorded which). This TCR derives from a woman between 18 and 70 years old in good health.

This CDR3 reads CSARLAGGSNTGELFF. The chain employs TRBV20-1 and TRBJ2-2; TCRdb returns TRBD2, unconfirmable since there is no DNA. The CDR3 sequence is 16 residues long. The germline V gene encodes CDR1 DFQATT and CDR2 SNEGSKA (reference sequence).